The 8 T cell receptor beta chains below come from one sample, sequenced in a study of response to subunit inactivated influenza vaccine. Each CDR3 protein is one row after TCRdb ran MiXCR on the RT-PCR reads. Of a few hundred thousand distinct CDR3 sequences detected, roughly 10% appear once; the ten largest clones hold 9.5% to 11%. This same sample was also taken into another study, of T cells expressing NK-cell markers. From that second work: Making the TCR beta cDNA relied on 5'RACE template switching with UMIs.

The source material was PBMCs from blood, sampled on the day of vaccination. The receptors were gathered from a man aged 45 to 65 who received an inactivated influenza vaccine.

This sequence joins TRBV5-5 and TRBJ2-5, with 12 bases lining up with TRBD2. The V segment lost 4 bases and the J segment 5 bases; nucleotides outside the gene matches: 9. This CDR3 has 16 amino acids. Germline CDR1 reads SGHKS; CDR2 reads YYEKEE (reference sequence). The CDR3 bases are TGTGCCAGCAGCGGGCTGCTAGCGGGGGGGCCCGAGACCCAGTACTTC. Translation gives CASSGLLAGGPETQYF.

This chain connects TRBV2 to TRBJ2-7; a possible D gene is TRBD1 (6 bases). Trimming took off 7 bases at V and 4 bases at J, with 14 bases between the two ends. CDR3 size: 13 residues. Germline V gene sequence: CDR1 SNHLY, CDR2 FYNNEI. CDR3 nucleotide sequence: TGTGCCAGCAAGAGGCTGGGGGCGTACGAGCAGTACTTC. Translation: CASKRLGAYEQYF.

V and J are TRBV9 and TRBJ2-2, with 10 bases lining up with TRBD1. Unmatched junction bases numbered 8, after V lost 4 bases and J lost 5 bases. There are 16 residues in the CDR3. The germline V gene encodes CDR1 SGDLS and CDR2 YYNGEE. The CDR3 loop is CASSPAGTGATGELFF. The DNA of the CDR3 is TGTGCCAGCAGCCCCGCCGGGACAGGGGCAACCGGGGAGCTGTTTTTT.

The table lists this clonotype with a count of one. One end of the junction does not line up with germline, which may come from a read error. This chain joins TRBV20-1 and TRBJ2-1; D remains ambiguous. Germline V CDR1 and CDR2: DFQATT, SNEGSKA (reference sequence). CDR3 length: 14 amino acids. CDR3 region: CSARAYNSYNEQIF. The CDR3 DNA is TGCAGTGCTAGGGCCTATAACTCCTACAATGAGCAGATCTTC.

This clonotype was counted ten times or more. The chain recombines TRBV10-3 with TRBJ2-1, with D possibly being TRBD1 (6 bases). The CDR3 runs to 14 residues. V was cut by 2 bases and J by 5 bases, with 10 bases left in between. Germline loops: CDR1 ENHRY, CDR2 SYGVKD. CDR3 nucleotide sequence: TGTGCCATCAGTGAGGTCGCAGGGGACAATGAGCAGTTCTTC. This encodes CAISEVAGDNEQFF.

The chain carries TRBV12-3 or TRBV12-4 and TRBJ2-3, with D perhaps TRBD2 (5 bases). This CDR3 is built from 15 residues. V lost 7 bases and J 1 base, leaving 15 bases between the germline ends. CDR3 sequence (DNA): TGTGCCAGCACCATCAGACTACCTGGCACAGATACGCAGTATTTT. Translation: CASTIRLPGTDTQYF.

V usage is TRBV5-5 and J usage is TRBJ2-3; 13 bases are a match to TRBD2. The CDR3 length is 15 residues. V lost 0 bases, J lost 8 bases, and 3 bases stayed unmatched. Germline loops: CDR1 SGHKS, CDR2 YYEKEE (reference sequence). This CDR3 reads CASSLELAGGGTQYF. The CDR3 region has the DNA TGTGCCAGCAGCTTGGAACTAGCGGGGGGGGGTACGCAGTATTTT.

This clonotype was seen a single time. The chain combines TRBV5-1 with TRBJ2-5; tentatively, D is TRBD1 (5 bases). The CDR3 has 14 residues. V lost 7 bases to trimming and J lost 2 bases, with 15 bases between them. CDR1 is SGHRS, CDR2 YFSETQ, per germline. The DNA for the CDR3 is TGCGCCAGCGAGCTGGGGCCCCAACAAGAGACCCAGTACTTC. This sequence encodes CASELGPQQETQYF. Together with reference TRBV5-1 and TRBJ2-5, the CDR3 gives the full variable domain: KAGVTQTPRYLIKTRGQQVTLSCSPISGHRSVSWYQQTPGQGLQFLFEYFSETQRNKGNFPGRFSGRQFSNSRSEMNVSTLELGDSALYLCASELGPQQETQYFGPGTRLLVL.